This record looks at one T cell receptor beta chain sequence and its context. Its antigen is currently not known. The read gets to within 3 residues of the CDR3 end, and the germline J gene fills in the rest. This sample was taken from a study of T cells in women clearing cervical HPV infection listed by TCRdb under 2018. Study-wide context: Cases were roughly 24 women with histologically confirmed HPV16-related CIN3 or worse, including a couple of invasive cancers. Controls were around 23 women whose single incident HPV16 infection cleared within 12 months without precancer or cancer developing. Blood from cases was collected at the visit where the lesion was first found, while blood from controls was collected once the infection could no longer be detected. For cases, a median interval of 149 days, with an interquartile range of roughly 85 to 220 days, was observed between lesion detection and blood sampling. Because only a few women had HLA typing data, the possibility that HLA type acted as a confounder could not be ruled out. An exploratory proof-of-principle case-control study, nested within the Guanacaste HPV Natural History Study in Costa Rica, was conducted to compare TCR repertoires across cervical HPV16 outcomes. Cases and controls were matched on age within five years and on year of sample collection. Cases had a median age of almost 35 years compared with roughly 41 for controls, and baseline characteristics showed no significant differences between the groups. The parent cohort enrolled roughly 9,400 women aged 18 or older in Guanacaste, Costa Rica, in about 1992 to 1995 and followed the women for 7 to 8 years. As quality controls, five blinded duplicates were added to each group, bringing the total to about 60 samples made up of roughly 50 participants and approximately ten replicates. General conclusions and limits of the study: By combining richness with V gene abundances, random forest classifiers separated cases from controls with an estimated AUC of about 0.86. TRBV6-7 relative abundance was lower in cases than in controls (around 0.11% versus 0.16%; Bonferroni P = 0.0008). The cross-sectional design could not show whether the associations came before the infection or were a result of it, and neither effector/memory subsets nor HPV-specific T cells were isolated. Significantly higher TCR repertoire richness was observed in CIN3+ cases than in controls across sequencing depths, whereas no difference in evenness was found. Because the number of T cells in each sample was unknown, differences in richness could reflect differing T-cell content rather than repertoire biology.

The CDR3 measures 13 amino acids from cysteine to phenylalanine. The 30 bases shown cover part of the CDR3, and their frame starts at base 1. V loses 0 bases, J loses 5 bases, and the germline ends lie 5 bases apart. Via the germline V gene, CDR1 is SGHVS and CDR2 FNYEAQ. The immunoSEQ assay used multiplex PCR to amplify TCR beta CDR3 regions from an average of roughly 1,200 ng of genomic DNA per sample. Primer bias was corrected in the assay by using a complete synthetic TCR repertoire to establish an amplification baseline. Amplicons were sequenced on the Illumina platform. Processing in the source paper ran as follows. Sequences were error-corrected by clustering with frequency ratios and a modified nearest-neighbor algorithm, then analyzed in the immunoSEQ Analyzer with IMGT gene definitions. At each rarefaction depth, TCR richness and evenness were averaged over 20 rarefaction repeats, and samples with fewer sequences than the depth were excluded. V, D and J gene relative abundances were compared between groups with Wilcoxon rank sum tests, applying FDR correction. An intraclass correlation of around 96% for TCR richness and an average of roughly 83% across some 70 gene segments were obtained from the blinded duplicates. Imported from immuneACCESS, the table was reduced by TCRdb to in-frame sequences with V and J called. These copies leave out some clones; in studies compared against another copy, an unresolved V gene accounts for under half, and the cause of the remainder is not known. That table supplies the V and J calls and clone size; D and trimming were determined from the DNA. The sample table holds tens of thousands of clones. Roughly 3.3% of the sample rests with the top ten.

Every participant had a single incident cervical HPV16 infection, and prevalent HPV16 infections were excluded. Cervical HPV DNA was detected by MY09/MY11 PCR, and genotyping was performed by dot-blot hybridization. Approximately 15 mL of heparinized blood was centrifuged, after which the buffy coat was aliquoted, frozen at -30 degrees C, and then stored at -80 degrees C. QIAGEN kits were used to extract genomic DNA from buffy coat specimens. The rearranged segments are TRBV7-6 and TRBJ2-1; the D gene identity is not certain. The origin of this receptor is a woman aged 18 to 69 with a cervical HPV16 infection that either progressed to CIN3+ or cleared (not recorded which). Sequenced sample: blood buffy coat. Incomplete CDR3 DNA: TGTGCCAGCAGCTTAGCCTACCACAATGAG. This is translated as CASSLAYHNE. From start to end, the CDR3 is CASSLAYHNEQFF.